This T cell receptor beta chain was found in a study of regulatory T cells in long-lasting Graves disease. Germline V gene lookup returns CDR1 SGHVS and CDR2 FQNEAQ. The CDR3 loop spans 12 amino acids. Trimming removed 5 bases from V and 7 bases from J, with 12 bases in between. This sample's time point: newly diagnosed GD, antithyroid drugs for less than 3 months. After RNA was extracted from PBMCs, the TCR library was made from it. This clonotype was detected only a few times. Arm-PCR of CDR3 regions and iRepertoire HTBI primers were the basis on which TCR beta libraries were built. From the multiplex PCR reads, TCRdb called clonotypes with MiXCR, one entry per CDR3 protein. Of 600,000 to 650,000 distinct CDR3 sequences in the sample, roughly 15% were seen once. In addition, the sample was reused for a study of T cells in Graves' hyperthyroidism and ophthalmopathy.

This specimen was peripheral blood mononuclear cells (PBMCs), taken at new diagnosis, from a patient treated with antithyroid drugs. The chain employs TRBV7-8 and TRBJ2-7; D is undetermined. This clonotype was sampled from a woman aged 25 to 39 with Graves disease. CDR3 residues: CASSVSGNEQYF. For the CDR3, the DNA is TGTGCCAGCAGCGTCTCTGGGAATGAGCAGTACTTC.